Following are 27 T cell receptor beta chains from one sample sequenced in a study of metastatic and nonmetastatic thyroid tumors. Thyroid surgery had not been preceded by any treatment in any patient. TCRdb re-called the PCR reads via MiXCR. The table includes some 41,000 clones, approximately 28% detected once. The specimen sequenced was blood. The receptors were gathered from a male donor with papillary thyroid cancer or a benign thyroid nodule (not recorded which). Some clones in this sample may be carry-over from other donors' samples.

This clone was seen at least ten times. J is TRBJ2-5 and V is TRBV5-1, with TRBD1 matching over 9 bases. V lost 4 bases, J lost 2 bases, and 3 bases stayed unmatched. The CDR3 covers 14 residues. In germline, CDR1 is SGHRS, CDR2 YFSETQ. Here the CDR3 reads CASSPGQGQETQYF. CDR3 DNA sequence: TGCGCCAGCAGCCCGGGACAGGGTCAAGAGACCCAGTACTTC.

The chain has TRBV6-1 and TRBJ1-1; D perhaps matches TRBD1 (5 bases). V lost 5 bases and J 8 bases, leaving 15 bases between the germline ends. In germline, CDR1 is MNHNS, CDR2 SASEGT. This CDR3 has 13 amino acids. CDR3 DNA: TGTGCCAGCAGTAGGGACCCACGTGCGGAAGCTTTCTTT. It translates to CASSRDPRAEAFF.

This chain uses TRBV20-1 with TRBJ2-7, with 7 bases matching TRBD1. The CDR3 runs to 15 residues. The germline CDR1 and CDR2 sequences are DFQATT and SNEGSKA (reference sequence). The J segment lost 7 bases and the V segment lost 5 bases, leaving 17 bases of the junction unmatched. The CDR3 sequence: CSASTGMPGRGEQYF. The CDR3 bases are TGCAGTGCTTCGACAGGGATGCCGGGTAGGGGTGAGCAGTACTTC.

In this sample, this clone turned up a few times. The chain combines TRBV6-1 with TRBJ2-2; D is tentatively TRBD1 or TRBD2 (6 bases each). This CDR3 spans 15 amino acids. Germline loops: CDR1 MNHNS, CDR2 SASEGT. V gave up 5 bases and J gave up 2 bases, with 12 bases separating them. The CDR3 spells CASSFGGQNTGELFF. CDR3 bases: TGTGCCAGCAGTTTTGGGGGGCAAAACACCGGGGAGCTGTTTTTT.

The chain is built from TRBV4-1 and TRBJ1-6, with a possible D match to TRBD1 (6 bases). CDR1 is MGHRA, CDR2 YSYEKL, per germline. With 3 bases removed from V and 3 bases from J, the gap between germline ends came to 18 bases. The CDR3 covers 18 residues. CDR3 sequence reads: CASSHANPDRFYNSPLHF. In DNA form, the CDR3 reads TGCGCCAGCAGCCACGCTAACCCCGACAGGTTCTATAATTCACCCCTCCACTTT.

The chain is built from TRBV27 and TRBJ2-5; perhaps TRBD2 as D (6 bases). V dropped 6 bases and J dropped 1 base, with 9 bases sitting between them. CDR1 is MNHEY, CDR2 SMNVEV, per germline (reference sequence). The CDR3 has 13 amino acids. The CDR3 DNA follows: TGTGCCAGCAGCGGGACTCGCCAAGAGACCCAGTACTTC. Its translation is CASSGTRQETQYF.

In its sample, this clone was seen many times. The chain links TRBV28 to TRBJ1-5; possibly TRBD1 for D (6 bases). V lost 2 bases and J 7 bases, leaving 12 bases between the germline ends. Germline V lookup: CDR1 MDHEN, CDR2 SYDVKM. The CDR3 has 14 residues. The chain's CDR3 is CASSLRGGWQPQHF. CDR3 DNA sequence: TGTGCCAGCAGTTTAAGGGGGGGTTGGCAGCCCCAGCATTTT. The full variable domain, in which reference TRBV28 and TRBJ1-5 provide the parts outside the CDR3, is DVKVTQSSRYLVKRTGEKVFLECVQDMDHENMFWYRQDPGLGLRLIYFSYDVKMKEKGDIPEGYSVSREKKERFSLILESASTNQTSMYLCASSLRGGWQPQHFGDGTRLSIL.

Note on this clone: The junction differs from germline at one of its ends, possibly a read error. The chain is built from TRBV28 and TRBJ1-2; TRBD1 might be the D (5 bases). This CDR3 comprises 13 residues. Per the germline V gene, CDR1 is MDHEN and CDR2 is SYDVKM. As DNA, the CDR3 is TGTGCCAGCATTTGGGACCCTTCCTATGTCTACACCTTC. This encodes CASIWDPSYVYTF.

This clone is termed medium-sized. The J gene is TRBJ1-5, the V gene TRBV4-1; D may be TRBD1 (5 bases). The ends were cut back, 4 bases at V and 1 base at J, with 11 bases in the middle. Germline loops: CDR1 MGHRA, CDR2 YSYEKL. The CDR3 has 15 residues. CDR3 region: CASSLAEGSNQPQHF. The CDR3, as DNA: TGCGCCAGCAGCCTCGCTGAGGGGAGCAATCAGCCCCAGCATTTT.

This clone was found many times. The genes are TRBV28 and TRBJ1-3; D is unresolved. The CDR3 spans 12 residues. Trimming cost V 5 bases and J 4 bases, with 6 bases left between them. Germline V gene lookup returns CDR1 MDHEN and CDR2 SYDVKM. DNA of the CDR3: TGTGCCAGCAGTAGTGGGGGAAACACCATATATTTT. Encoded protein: CASSSGGNTIYF. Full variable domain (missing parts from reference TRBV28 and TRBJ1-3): DVKVTQSSRYLVKRTGEKVFLECVQDMDHENMFWYRQDPGLGLRLIYFSYDVKMKEKGDIPEGYSVSREKKERFSLILESASTNQTSMYLCASSSGGNTIYFGEGSWLTVV.

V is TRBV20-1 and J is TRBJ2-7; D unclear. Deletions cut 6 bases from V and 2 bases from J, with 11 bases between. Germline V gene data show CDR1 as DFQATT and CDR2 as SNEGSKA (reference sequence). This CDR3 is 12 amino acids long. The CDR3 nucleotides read TGCAGTGCCCGGATAGGGCCCTACGAGCAGTACTTC. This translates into CSARIGPYEQYF.

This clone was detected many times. The CDR3 spells CASSYGQGKATQYF. CDR3 DNA: TGTGCCAGCAGCTACGGACAGGGGAAAGCGACCCAGTACTTC. This chain uses TRBV7-8 with TRBJ2-5; TRBD1 aligns across 9 bases. V gave up 4 bases and J gave up 7 bases; unmatched junction bases: 7. From germline, CDR1 is SGHVS and CDR2 FQNEAQ. CDR3 length equals 14 residues.

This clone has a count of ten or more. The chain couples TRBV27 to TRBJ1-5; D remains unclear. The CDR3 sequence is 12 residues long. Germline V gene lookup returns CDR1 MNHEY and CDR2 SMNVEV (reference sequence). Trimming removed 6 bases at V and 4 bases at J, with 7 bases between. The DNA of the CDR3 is TGTGCCAGCAGCAAACTGAATCAGCCCCAGCATTTT. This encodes CASSKLNQPQHF.

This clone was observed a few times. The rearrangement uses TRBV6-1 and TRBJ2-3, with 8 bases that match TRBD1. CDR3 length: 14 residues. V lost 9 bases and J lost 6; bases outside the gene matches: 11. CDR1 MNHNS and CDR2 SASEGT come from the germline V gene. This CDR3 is CASYGQGISDTQYF. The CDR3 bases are TGTGCCAGTTACGGACAGGGTATATCGGATACGCAGTATTTT.

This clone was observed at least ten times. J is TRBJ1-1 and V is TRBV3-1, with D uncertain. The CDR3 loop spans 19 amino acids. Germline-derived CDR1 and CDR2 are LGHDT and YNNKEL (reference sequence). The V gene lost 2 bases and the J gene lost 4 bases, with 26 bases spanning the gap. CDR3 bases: TGTGCCAGCAGCCAATATTCCGTATCTTCGTTTAATGGAGGCACTGAAGCTTTCTTT. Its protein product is CASSQYSVSSFNGGTEAFF.

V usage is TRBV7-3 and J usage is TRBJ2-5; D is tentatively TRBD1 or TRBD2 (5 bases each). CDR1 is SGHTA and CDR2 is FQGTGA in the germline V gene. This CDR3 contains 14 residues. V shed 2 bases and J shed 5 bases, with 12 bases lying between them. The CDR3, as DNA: TGTGCCAGCAGCTTAGGGGGACCTGTCGAGACCCAGTACTTC. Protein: CASSLGGPVETQYF. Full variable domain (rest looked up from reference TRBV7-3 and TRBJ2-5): GAGVSQTPSNKVTEKGKYVELRCDPISGHTALYWYRQSLGQGPEFLIYFQGTGAADDSGLPNDRFFAVRPEGSVSTLKIQRTERGDSAVYLCASSLGGPVETQYFGPGTRLLVL.

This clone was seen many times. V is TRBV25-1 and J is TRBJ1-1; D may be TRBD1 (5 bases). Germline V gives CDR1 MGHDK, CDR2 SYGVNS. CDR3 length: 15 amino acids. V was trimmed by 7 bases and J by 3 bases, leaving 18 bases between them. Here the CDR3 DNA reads TGTGCCAGCACCCCCTGGGCGGGGGAAGACACTGAAGCTTTCTTT. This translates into CASTPWAGEDTEAFF.

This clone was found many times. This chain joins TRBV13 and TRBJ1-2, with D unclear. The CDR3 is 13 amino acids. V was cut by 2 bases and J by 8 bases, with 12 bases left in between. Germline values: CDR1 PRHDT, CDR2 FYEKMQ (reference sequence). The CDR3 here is CASSLSGAAGYTF. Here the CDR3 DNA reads TGTGCCAGCAGCTTATCGGGCGCAGCCGGCTACACCTTC.

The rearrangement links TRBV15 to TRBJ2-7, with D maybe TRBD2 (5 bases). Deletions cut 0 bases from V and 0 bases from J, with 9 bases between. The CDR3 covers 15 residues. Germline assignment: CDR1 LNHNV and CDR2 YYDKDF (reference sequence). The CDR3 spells CATSREGASSYEQYF. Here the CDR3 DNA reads TGTGCCACCAGCAGAGAGGGAGCTAGCTCCTACGAGCAGTACTTC.

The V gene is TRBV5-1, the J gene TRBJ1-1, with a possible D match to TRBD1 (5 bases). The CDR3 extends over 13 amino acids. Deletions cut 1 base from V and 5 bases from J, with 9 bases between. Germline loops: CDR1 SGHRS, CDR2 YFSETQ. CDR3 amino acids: CASSLPGLTEAFF. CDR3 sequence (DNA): TGCGCCAGCAGCTTGCCGGGGCTTACTGAAGCTTTCTTT.

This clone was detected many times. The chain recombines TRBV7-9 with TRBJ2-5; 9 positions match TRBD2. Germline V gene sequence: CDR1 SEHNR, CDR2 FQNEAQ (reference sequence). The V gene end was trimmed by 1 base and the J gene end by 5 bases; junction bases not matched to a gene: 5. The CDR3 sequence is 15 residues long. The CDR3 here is CASSLGTSDLETQYF. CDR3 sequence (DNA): TGTGCCAGCAGCTTAGGGACTAGCGACTTGGAGACCCAGTACTTC.

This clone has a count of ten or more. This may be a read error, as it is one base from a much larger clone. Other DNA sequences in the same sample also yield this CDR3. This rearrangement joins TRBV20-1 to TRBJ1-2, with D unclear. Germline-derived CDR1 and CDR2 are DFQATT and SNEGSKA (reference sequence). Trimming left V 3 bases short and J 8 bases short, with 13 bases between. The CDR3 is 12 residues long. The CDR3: CSASRQGYGYTF. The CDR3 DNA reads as TGCAGTGCTAGTAGGCAAGGGTACGGCTACACCTTC.

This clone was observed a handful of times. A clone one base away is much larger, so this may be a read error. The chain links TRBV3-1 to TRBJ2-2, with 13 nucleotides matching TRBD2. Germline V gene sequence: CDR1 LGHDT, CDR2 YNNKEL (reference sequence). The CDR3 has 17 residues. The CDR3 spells CASSHTSGGAGTGERFF. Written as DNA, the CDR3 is TGTGCCAGCAGCCACACTAGCGGGGGGGCCGGAACCGGGGAGCGGTTTTTT.

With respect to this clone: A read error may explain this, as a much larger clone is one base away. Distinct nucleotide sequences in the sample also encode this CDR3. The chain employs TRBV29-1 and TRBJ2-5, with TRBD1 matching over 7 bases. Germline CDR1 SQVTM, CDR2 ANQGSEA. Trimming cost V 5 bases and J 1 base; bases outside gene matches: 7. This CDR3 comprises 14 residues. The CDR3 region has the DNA TGCAGCGTTCCTAGGACAGGACCCCAAGAGACCCAGTACTTC. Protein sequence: CSVPRTGPQETQYF. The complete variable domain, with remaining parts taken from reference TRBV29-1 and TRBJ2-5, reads SAVISQKPSRDICQRGTSLTIQCQVDSQVTMMFWYRQQPGQSLTLIATANQGSEATYESGFVIDKFPISRPNLTFSTLTVSNMSPEDSSIYLCSVPRTGPQETQYFGPGTRLLVL.

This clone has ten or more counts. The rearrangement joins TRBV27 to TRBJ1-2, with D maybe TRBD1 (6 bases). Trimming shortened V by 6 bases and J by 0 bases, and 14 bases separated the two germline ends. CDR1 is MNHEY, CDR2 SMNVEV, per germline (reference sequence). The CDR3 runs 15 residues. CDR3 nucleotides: TGTGCCAGCAGGCCACGACAGGATACTAACTATGGCTACACCTTC. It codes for CASRPRQDTNYGYTF.

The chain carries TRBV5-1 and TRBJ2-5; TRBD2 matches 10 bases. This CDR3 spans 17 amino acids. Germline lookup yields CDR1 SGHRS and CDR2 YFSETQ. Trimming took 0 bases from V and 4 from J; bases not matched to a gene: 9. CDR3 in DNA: TGCGCCAGCAGCTTGGAAGCGGGAGGGCCGTTTTCAGAGACCCAGTACTTC. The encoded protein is CASSLEAGGPFSETQYF.

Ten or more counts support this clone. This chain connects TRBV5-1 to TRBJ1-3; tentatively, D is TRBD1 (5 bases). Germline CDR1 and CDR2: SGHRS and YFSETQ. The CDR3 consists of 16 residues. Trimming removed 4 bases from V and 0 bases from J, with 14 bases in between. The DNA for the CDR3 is TGCGCCAGCAGCGCGCGGGACTCCAGCTCTGGAAACACCATATATTTT. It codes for CASSARDSSSGNTIYF. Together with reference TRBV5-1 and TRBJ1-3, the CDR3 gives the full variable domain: KAGVTQTPRYLIKTRGQQVTLSCSPISGHRSVSWYQQTPGQGLQFLFEYFSETQRNKGNFPGRFSGRQFSNSRSEMNVSTLELGDSALYLCASSARDSSSGNTIYFGEGSWLTVV.